The clone carrying this TCR beta chain was counted only a few times. Antigen: not known. This specimen belongs to a study of identical twins. All donors were healthy, and all were Caucasian. From germline, CDR1 is MNHNS and CDR2 SASEGT. This CDR3 contains 16 residues. Trimming shortened V by 4 bases and J by 3 bases, and 19 bases separated the two germline ends. Study-wide findings and caveats: Conclusions came from cross-sectional statistical analysis, not from following the same donors. Twins' excess sharing was less marked for out-of-frame beta sequences.

TCRdb used MiXCR to reprocess the 5' RACE reads, holding one entry per CDR3 protein. The sample lists 220,000 or so distinct CDR3 sequences, about 7% occurring once. These same data were also listed under a study on yellow fever vaccine responses in identical twins.

The clonotype originates from a woman aged 18-29 years in good health. This chain joins TRBV6-1 and TRBJ2-7, with D perhaps matching TRBD2 (5 bases). Sample: memory (CD45RO+) T cells sorted from blood. CDR3 DNA sequence: TGTGCCAGCAGTGTAGTACCGCTAAATGGACTCTACGAGCAGTACGTC. This sequence encodes CASSVVPLNGLYEQYV.